A single sample is the source of the 20 T cell receptor beta chains below, sequenced in a study of blood T cell repertoires in COVID-19. Data came from immunoSEQ multiplex PCR; TCRdb stores just in-frame clones and leaves some out. The sample carries some 96,000 clones, approximately 90% recorded once. The sequenced sample consisted of peripheral blood. These TCRs come from a man in his fifties or sixties with active COVID-19.

The chain carries TRBV5-1 and TRBJ1-3; D is uncertain. V was clipped by 0 bases and J by 0 bases, with 7 bases between them. Germline CDR1 reads SGHRS; CDR2 reads YFSETQ. The CDR3 spans 15 residues. The CDR3 protein is CASSLDASSGNTIYF. CDR3 in DNA: TGCGCCAGCAGCTTGGATGCCAGCTCTGGAAACACCATATATTTT.

The DNA of the CDR3 is TGTGCCAGCAGCTTTACTAGCGGGGGGGCAGGGGAGCAGTTCTTC. Translating it yields CASSFTSGGAGEQFF. This chain connects TRBV11-2 to TRBJ2-1; TRBD2 matches at 13 bases. Germline V lookup: CDR1 SGHAT, CDR2 FQNNGV. V shed 3 bases and J 10 bases; nucleotides not matched to a gene: 6. This CDR3 contains 15 residues.

CDR3 protein: CASSQVISGGVDTQYF. The CDR3 bases are TGCGCCAGCAGCCAAGTTATCAGCGGGGGGGTGGATACGCAGTATTTT. This chain connects TRBV4-1 to TRBJ2-3; 10 bases match TRBD2. V gave up 1 base and J gave up 6 bases; unmatched junction bases: 7. The CDR3 runs 16 residues. Germline V CDR1 and CDR2: MGHRA, YSYEKL.

This clone appeared once. The DNA for the CDR3 is TGTGCCAGCAGCCAAGACTCTGTGAGCGAGACCCAGTACTTC. The encoded protein is CASSQDSVSETQYF. V and J are TRBV14 and TRBJ2-5, with D unclear. In germline, CDR1 is SGHDN, CDR2 FVKESK. CDR3 length: 14 amino acids. V was clipped by 0 bases and J by 5 bases, with 10 bases between them. The full variable domain, rest sourced from reference TRBV14 and TRBJ2-5, is EAGVTQFPSHSVIEKGQTVTLRCDPISGHDNLYWYRRVMGKEIKFLLHFVKESKQDESGMPNNRFLAERTGGTYSTLKVQPAELEDSGVYFCASSQDSVSETQYFGPGTRLLVL.

The chain employs TRBV29-1 and TRBJ1-4; D remains ambiguous. The CDR3 loop spans 11 amino acids. The germline V and J ends were trimmed by 5 bases and 7 bases, with 8 bases remaining between them. In germline, CDR1 is SQVTM, CDR2 ANQGSEA. The CDR3 reads CSVLVGEKLFF. CDR3 DNA: TGCAGCGTTTTGGTCGGTGAAAAACTGTTTTTT. The full variable domain, its missing parts supplied by reference TRBV29-1 and TRBJ1-4, is SAVISQKPSRDICQRGTSLTIQCQVDSQVTMMFWYRQQPGQSLTLIATANQGSEATYESGFVIDKFPISRPNLTFSTLTVSNMSPEDSSIYLCSVLVGEKLFFGSGTQLSVL.

In the case of this clone: A single base separates this from a much larger clone, so it may be a read error. This chain uses TRBV6-5 with TRBJ1-3; 8 positions match TRBD1. The V gene's germline CDR1 is MNHEY and CDR2 SVGAGI. This CDR3 has 14 residues. V was clipped by 6 bases and J by 0 bases; unmatched bases: 1. Here the CDR3 reads CASSTGGSGNTIYF. As DNA, the CDR3 is TGTGCCAGCAGCACAGGGGGCTCTGGAAACACCATATATTTT.

The chain is built from TRBV6-5 and TRBJ1-1; D uncertain. CDR3 length equals 13 residues. The ends were cut back, 8 bases at V and 0 bases at J, with 10 bases in the middle. Germline CDR1 MNHEY, CDR2 SVGAGI. The chain's CDR3 is CASPRPLNTEAFF. CDR3 coding DNA: TGTGCCAGCCCTAGACCCCTGAACACTGAAGCTTTCTTT.

The chain combines TRBV9 with TRBJ2-5; no clear D. Germline V gene lookup returns CDR1 SGDLS and CDR2 YYNGEE. The V end lost 2 bases, the J end lost 4 bases, and 15 bases lay between the germline ends. The length of the CDR3 is 15 residues. Here the CDR3 reads CASSVDTGMVETQYF. In DNA form, the CDR3 reads TGTGCCAGCAGCGTGGATACGGGTATGGTAGAGACCCAGTACTTC.

The chain has TRBV7-9 and TRBJ1-3; tentatively, D is TRBD1 (6 bases). Trimming cost V 4 bases and J 6 bases, with 16 bases left between them. The CDR3 has 15 amino acids. Per the germline V gene, CDR1 is SEHNR and CDR2 is FQNEAQ (reference sequence). DNA for the CDR3: TGTGCCAGCAGCTCACGGGCGGCAGGGGAAAACACCATATATTTT. The encoded protein is CASSSRAAGENTIYF.

The rearrangement links TRBV7-2 to TRBJ1-1; D may be TRBD1 (6 bases). The CDR3 spans 14 residues. V shed 5 bases and J shed 4 bases, with 14 bases lying between them. The germline gives CDR1 SGHTA, CDR2 FQGNSA. The CDR3 loop is CASSLNRVSTEAFF. The DNA for the CDR3 is TGTGCCAGCAGCCTGAACAGGGTGAGCACTGAAGCTTTCTTT.

The genes are TRBV3-1 (or the pseudogene TRBV3-2) and TRBJ2-7; TRBD1 aligns across 11 bases. Germline CDR1 and CDR2: LGHDT and YNNKEL (reference sequence). This CDR3 is 15 amino acids long. V dropped 6 bases and J dropped 3; count of bases not matched to a gene: 7. The CDR3 region has the DNA TGTGCCAGCAGTCCTTCCGGGACAGGGGGCTACGAGCAGTACTTC. Translated: CASSPSGTGGYEQYF.

The genes are TRBV7-2 and TRBJ2-3; a weak D match, TRBD2 (6 bases). The V end lost 5 bases, the J end lost 6 bases, and 18 bases lay between the germline ends. The CDR3 is 15 amino acids. Per germline, CDR1 SGHTA and CDR2 FQGNSA. This CDR3 reads CASSMDRRGRDTQYF. The CDR3 DNA is TGTGCCAGCAGCATGGACCGCCGGGGGAGGGATACGCAGTATTTT.

The V gene is TRBV7-9, the J gene TRBJ2-7; 11 bases fit TRBD2. CDR1 and CDR2 from the germline V gene are SEHNR and FQNEAQ (reference sequence). V shed 10 bases and J 7 bases; nucleotides not matched to a gene: 6. The CDR3 contains 12 residues. DNA of the CDR3: TGTGCCACCAGAAGGACTAGCGGGGAGCAGTACTTC. Its translation is CATRRTSGEQYF. The full variable domain, in which reference TRBV7-9 and TRBJ2-7 provide the parts outside the CDR3, is DTGVSQNPRHKITKRGQNVTFRCDPISEHNRLYWYRQTLGQGPEFLTYFQNEAQLEKSRLLSDRFSAERPKGSFSTLEIQRTEQGDSAMYLCATRRTSGEQYFGPGTRLTVT.

The genes are TRBV28 and TRBJ1-1, with D maybe TRBD1 (5 bases). V lost 7 bases and J 2 bases, leaving 14 bases between the germline ends. Per germline, CDR1 MDHEN and CDR2 SYDVKM. This CDR3 spans 14 amino acids. The CDR3 sequence is CASTPWGGNTEAFF. Written as DNA, the CDR3 is TGTGCCAGCACCCCGTGGGGGGGAAACACTGAAGCTTTCTTT.

The rearrangement links TRBV6-1 to TRBJ2-7, with unresolved D. V shed 0 bases and J shed 2 bases, with 2 bases lying between them. Germline V lookup: CDR1 MNHNS, CDR2 SASEGT. CDR3 length: 12 residues. The CDR3 DNA reads as TGTGCCAGCAGTGAAGCCACCTACGAGCAGTACGTC. Encoded protein: CASSEATYEQYV.

The J gene is TRBJ1-2, the V gene TRBV6-6, with D possibly being TRBD1 (5 bases). There are 14 residues in the CDR3. Germline values: CDR1 MNHNY, CDR2 SVGAGI (reference sequence). The V and J ends lost 2 bases and 2 bases respectively, with 9 bases between them. The CDR3 here is CASSYVSGNYGYTF. CDR3 nucleotide sequence: TGTGCCAGCAGTTACGTCTCAGGGAACTATGGCTACACCTTC.

The J gene is TRBJ2-1, the V gene TRBV7-9; TRBD1 agrees at 8 bases. This CDR3 has 14 residues. CDR1 SEHNR and CDR2 FQNEAQ come from the germline V gene (reference sequence). The junction had 7 bases not matched to a gene; V was cut back by 4 bases and J by 8 bases. The chain's CDR3 is CASSSTGGKHEQFF. The CDR3 nucleotides are TGTGCCAGCAGCTCAACAGGGGGGAAACATGAGCAGTTCTTC.

The V call is TRBV6-5, the J call TRBJ2-7, with D possibly being TRBD2 (6 bases). Per germline, CDR1 MNHEY and CDR2 SVGAGI. This CDR3 spans 14 amino acids. The V gene lost 6 bases and the J gene lost 2 bases, with 14 bases spanning the gap. The CDR3 DNA reads as TGTGCCAGCAGCGGAACCGGGGGAGCCTACGAGCAGTACTTC. It specifies CASSGTGGAYEQYF.

This chain joins TRBV6-1 and TRBJ1-2; D is possibly TRBD1 (5 bases). This CDR3 comprises 13 residues. The germline V gene encodes CDR1 MNHNS and CDR2 SASEGT. The V gene lost 2 bases and the J gene lost 8 bases, with 12 bases spanning the gap. The CDR3 region has the DNA TGTGCCAGCAGTGAACAGGGAGGGACGGGCTACACCTTC. As protein: CASSEQGGTGYTF.

V and J are TRBV9 and TRBJ2-1, with 10 bases identical to TRBD1. Looked up from germline, CDR1 is SGDLS and CDR2 is YYNGEE. This CDR3 is 17 amino acids long. V shed 1 base, J shed 2 bases, and the junction held 6 bases outside the gene matches. CDR3 region: CASSVIGTGDPYNEQFF. In DNA, the CDR3 is TGTGCCAGCAGCGTAATTGGGACAGGGGACCCCTACAATGAGCAGTTCTTC.